A selection of T cell receptor beta chains follows, all from one sample in a study of T-cell memory formation after mild COVID-19. TCRdb analysed the 5' RACE reads with MiXCR anew, one entry per CDR3 protein. The sample gives under 250,000 distinct CDR3 sequences, roughly a tenth of which show up once; just over 3% is in the top ten. The sequenced material came from PBMCs or a T cell subset sorted from them (not recorded which). These receptors originate from a man younger than 35 who had mild COVID-19 (a few samples of this study predate the infection). Cell type and time point are not known. Each CDR3 is given with its conserved first and last residue. The D gene is left open where the match is weak. Some rows have no size entry. The others give once, few or many, or a class for an expanded clone.

d_call j_call cdr3_length v_call clone_size cdr3_nt cdr3_aa
. TRBJ2-1 15 TRBV6-5 . TGTGCCAGCAGTTTTAGTGGGGGGCTCTACAATGAGCAGTTCTTC CASSFSGGLYNEQFF
TRBD2 TRBJ2-7 13 TRBV6-2/TRBV6-3 . TGTGCCAGCTGCCGGGGAGGGGCCTACGAGCAGTACTTC CASCRGGAYEQYF
TRBD1 TRBJ1-5 13 TRBV20-1 . TGCAGTGCTGCAGGGGGCAGTAGACAGCCCCAGCATTTT CSAAGGSRQPQHF
TRBD2 TRBJ2-1 18 TRBV7-6 . TGTGCCAGCAGCCGAGGTGGAGGGGGACTAGCGGGCCACAATGAGCAGTTCTTC CASSRGGGGLAGHNEQFF
. TRBJ1-5 15 TRBV12-3/TRBV12-4 . TGTGCCAGCAGTTTAGCCAGGGATGTTAGTCAGCCCCAGCATTTT CASSLARDVSQPQHF
. TRBJ2-2 13 TRBV5-1 few TGCGCCAGCGCTCAGGCGAACACCGGGGAGCTGTTTTTT CASAQANTGELFF
TRBD2 TRBJ2-1 13 TRBV5-1 many TGCGCCAGCAGCTTCGAAGCGGGGACTGAGCAGTTCTTC CASSFEAGTEQFF
. TRBJ2-5 12 TRBV5-1 many TGCGCCAGCAGCTTGCCCCAAGAGACCCAGTACTTC CASSLPQETQYF
. TRBJ2-3 12 TRBV20-1 many TGCAGTGCTAGAGTTGGGGGGGATACGCAGTATTTT CSARVGGDTQYF
. TRBJ1-5 12 TRBV24-1 . TGTGCCACCAGTGATTTGAAGCAACCTCCGCATTTT CATSDLKQPPHF
TRBD1 TRBJ1-1 13 TRBV30 . TGTGCCTGGACCCGACAGGGGGGCACTGAAGCTTTCTTT CAWTRQGGTEAFF
. TRBJ2-4 14 TRBV4-3 few TGCGCCAGCAGCCAACAGGGTGGGCAAAACATTCAGTACTTC CASSQQGGQNIQYF
TRBD2 TRBJ2-1 14 TRBV20-1 few TGCAGTGCTCCGGGACTAGCGGGGGCCGGACAGCAGTTCTTC CSAPGLAGAGQQFF
. TRBJ1-3 16 TRBV6-1 few TGTGCCAGCAGTGAAGCGAGGGGATTAGCTGGAAACACCATATATTTT CASSEARGLAGNTIYF
. TRBJ1-3 14 TRBV7-6 few TGTGCCAGCAGCTCGAACAGGGCTGGAAACACCATATATTTT CASSSNRAGNTIYF
. TRBJ1-5 15 TRBV7-2 few TGTGCCAGCAGCTTAAGCAGAAATAGCAATCAGCCCCAGCATTTT CASSLSRNSNQPQHF
. TRBJ1-4 16 TRBV7-9 . TGTGCCAGCAGCTCGGTCGGGGGGCGCTTGGGGGAAAAACTGTTTTTT CASSSVGGRLGEKLFF
. TRBJ1-2 13 TRBV12-3/TRBV12-4 few TGTGCCAGCAGTTTGGAGACAAACTATGGCTACACCTTC CASSLETNYGYTF
TRBD2 TRBJ2-5 18 TRBV27 . TGTGCCAGCACTCCCCTCGGGGCTAGCGGGGCTTTGGGAGAGACCCAGTACTTC CASTPLGASGALGETQYF
. TRBJ1-2 14 TRBV4-1 . TGCGCCAGCAGCCAAGAACAGGGCCCATATGGCTACACCTTC CASSQEQGPYGYTF
. TRBJ2-2 15 TRBV7-2 . TGTGCCAGCAGCTTAGCGGGACAGAACACCGGGGAGCTGTTTTTT CASSLAGQNTGELFF
. TRBJ2-1 13 TRBV6-2/TRBV6-3 . TGTGCCAGCAGTTATTTTGTCGCGAAAGGGCAGTTCTTC CASSYFVAKGQFF
. TRBJ2-7 14 TRBV5-1 few TGCGCCAGCAGCTTGAATTGGGTCTCCTACGAGCAGTACTTC CASSLNWVSYEQYF
. TRBJ1-1 14 TRBV9 . TGTGCCAGCAGCGTCTCCCAGGCGAACACTGAAGCTTTCTTT CASSVSQANTEAFF
. TRBJ2-1 14 TRBV11-1 few TGTGCCAGCAGCTTAGTACTAGCAGGGGATGAGCAGTTCTTC CASSLVLAGDEQFF
. TRBJ2-7 14 TRBV6-1 . TGTGCCAGTCGGAACCCCGGGGTGGGAAACGAGCAGTACTTC CASRNPGVGNEQYF
TRBD1 TRBJ1-2 14 TRBV20-1 . TGCAGTGCTTCCCCATCCGACAGGGGGACCGGCTACACCTTC CSASPSDRGTGYTF
TRBD1 TRBJ2-7 15 TRBV5-1 many TGCGCCAGCAGCTTGGGAGGGGGCGGAAACTACGAGCAGTACTTC CASSLGGGGNYEQYF
. TRBJ1-1 11 TRBV7-9 many TGTGCCAGTTCCTTGAACACTGAAGCTTTCTTT CASSLNTEAFF
. TRBJ2-5 13 TRBV12-3/TRBV12-4 . TGTGCCAGCAGTTTAAGGGAGAAAGAGACCCAGTACTTC CASSLREKETQYF
TRBD1 TRBJ1-4 16 TRBV6-5 few TGTGCCAGCAGTTCCCACGGGGAAGGGGGCTATGAAAAACTGTTTTTT CASSSHGEGGYEKLFF
TRBD1 TRBJ2-2 14 TRBV28 few TGTGCCAGCAGGTCCACAGGGGTCTACGGGGAGCTGTTTTTT CASRSTGVYGELFF
TRBD1 TRBJ1-1 13 TRBV4-3 few TGCGCCAGCAGTATGACAGGGCGGACTGAAGCTTTCTTT CASSMTGRTEAFF
TRBD1 TRBJ2-1 16 TRBV4-1 . TGCGCCAGCAGCCGAAGAGGGACAGGGGCGGACAATGAGCAGTTCTTC CASSRRGTGADNEQFF
. TRBJ2-1 15 TRBV12-3/TRBV12-4 . TGTGCCAGCAGTTTCCGGAGGGGGGCTTACAATGAGCAGTTCTTC CASSFRRGAYNEQFF
. TRBJ1-1 13 TRBV6-5 . TGTGCCAGCAGTTACTCCTCGAACACTGAAGCTTTCTTT CASSYSSNTEAFF
. TRBJ2-4 13 TRBV7-6 many TGTGCCAGCAGCCAACGGGGCCAAAACATTCAGTACTTC CASSQRGQNIQYF
. TRBJ1-1 13 TRBV10-3 . TGTGCCATCACAAGCAGCATGAACACTGAAGCTTTCTTT CAITSSMNTEAFF
TRBD1 TRBJ1-2 13 TRBV5-1 few TGCGCCAGCAGTTCTCGACAGGGGTTCGGCTACACCTTC CASSSRQGFGYTF
TRBD2 TRBJ2-3 14 TRBV20-1 . TGCAGTGCTGGAATAGCGGGTAGCACAGATACGCAGTATTTT CSAGIAGSTDTQYF
. TRBJ1-5 12 TRBV20-1 . TGCAGTGCTAGGAGCAGTAATCAGCCCCAGCATTTT CSARSSNQPQHF
. TRBJ1-2 14 TRBV14 few TGTGCCAGCAGCCAAGGACGGGGAGCCTATGGCTACACCTTC CASSQGRGAYGYTF
TRBD1 TRBJ1-6 13 TRBV24-1 . TGTGCCACCAGGCAGGGGGCTTATTCACCCCTCCACTTT CATRQGAYSPLHF
. TRBJ2-5 12 TRBV11-2 few TGTGCCAGCAGTCTTACGATAGAGACCCAGTACTTC CASSLTIETQYF
TRBD1 TRBJ1-5 16 TRBV6-2/TRBV6-3 . TGTGCCAGCAGTCCTGGGGACAGGGGATTTGTTCAGCCCCAGCATTTT CASSPGDRGFVQPQHF
TRBD1 TRBJ1-6 15 TRBV24-1 . TGTGCCACCAGTGACGGGACAGGGGCCAAGGAATCCCTCCACTTT CATSDGTGAKESLHF
. TRBJ1-3 15 TRBV4-1 few TGCGCCAGCAGCCAAGCTGACGTCTCTGGAAACACCATATATTTT CASSQADVSGNTIYF
. TRBJ2-1 14 TRBV7-2 many TGTGCCAGCAGCTTAGCGTTAGTCTACAATGAGCAGTTCTTC CASSLALVYNEQFF
. TRBJ1-2 15 TRBV29-1 once TGCAGCGTTGAGGCCCTAGGGTATCGGGGCTATGGCTACACCTTC CSVEALGYRGYGYTF
. TRBJ1-1 14 TRBV7-9 . TGTGCCAGCAGCTTAGGCAGGGGGAACACTGAAGCTTTCTTT CASSLGRGNTEAFF
TRBD1 TRBJ1-1 16 TRBV5-1 . TGCGCCAGCAGCTCCAATTTGGACAGGGAGGATACTGAAGCTTTCTTT CASSSNLDREDTEAFF
TRBD1 TRBJ2-5 13 TRBV7-2 few TGTGCCAGCAGCCGACAGGGACGGGAGACCCAGTACTTC CASSRQGRETQYF
. TRBJ1-5 13 TRBV3-1 . TGTGCCAGCAGTCGACAGGTAGATCAGCCCCAGCATTTT CASSRQVDQPQHF
. TRBJ2-7 13 TRBV6-2/TRBV6-3 many TGTGCCAGCGGGCGCCCGGCCCTGGGCGAGCAGTACTTC CASGRPALGEQYF
. TRBJ1-1 13 TRBV6-4 . TGTGCCAGCAGTGTACGGGAGAACACTGAAGCTTTCTTT CASSVRENTEAFF
. TRBJ2-2 16 TRBV5-1 few TGCGCCAGCAGCAGCTCCGGGCCCCCGAACACCGGGGAGCTGTTTTTT CASSSSGPPNTGELFF
. TRBJ1-1 15 TRBV5-1 few TGCGCCAGCAGCTTGGAGTTTTGGCAGGGTCCCGAAGCTTTCTTT CASSLEFWQGPEAFF
. TRBJ1-2 14 TRBV20-1 . TGCAGTGCTAGAGATACTTCCCGGGTTGGCGGCTACACCTTC CSARDTSRVGGYTF
TRBD1 TRBJ1-5 15 TRBV29-1 . TGCAGAGTTGGTCCCGGGACAGATAGCAATCAGCCCCAGCATTTT CRVGPGTDSNQPQHF
. TRBJ2-5 12 TRBV2 many TGTGCCAGCAGTGTGAGGGTCGAGACCCAGTACTTC CASSVRVETQYF